The clone carrying this T cell receptor beta chain appeared many times. The target antigen is unknown. Study outcomes and limitations: Larger-cohort validation covered only one TCR beta V-J rearrangement.

MiXCR, applied by TCRdb to the 5' RACE reads, yields one record per CDR3 protein. The table shows 25,000 to 40,000 distinct CDR3 sequences, with roughly 24% occurring only once. Germline CDR1 is SGHTA and CDR2 is FQGNSA. This CDR3 spans 16 amino acids. V lost 7 bases and J lost 0; bases outside the gene matches: 11. This clonotype was sampled from a female donor with breast cancer. This chain joins TRBV7-2 and TRBJ2-5; 7 bases match TRBD2. Sequencing used naive CD4+ T cells sorted from a lymph node. The subset was: naive CD4+ T cells, CD4+CD45RA+CD25-. This CDR3 is CASKQGTTFYQETQYF. The DNA for the CDR3 is TGTGCCAGCAAGCAAGGGACTACCTTTTACCAAGAGACCCAGTACTTC.